The 26 T cell receptor beta chains below were found in one sample sequenced in a study of OX40 agonist ivuxolimab in advanced cancers. The assay was immunoSEQ multiplex PCR, and TCRdb's table has in-frame clones only and misses some. Found here are around 61,000 clones, roughly four fifths of them singletons; the top ten hold approximately 5.2%. Sequencing was performed on CD4+ or CD8+ T cells sorted from blood, taken in a trial of the OX40 agonist ivuxolimab. The receptors originated from an adult with an advanced solid tumor such as melanoma, head and neck, liver or kidney cancer.

V gene TRBV5-4 combines with J gene TRBJ2-7; TRBD1 matches 8 bases. The CDR3 is made up of 14 amino acids. Germline V gene lookup returns CDR1 SGHNT and CDR2 YYREEE (reference sequence). V lost 3 bases to trimming and J lost 6 bases; unmatched junction nucleotides: 8. The CDR3 sequence is CASSSGQGGGEQYF. The CDR3 DNA follows: TGTGCCAGCAGCTCTGGACAGGGCGGTGGCGAGCAGTACTTC.

With respect to this clone: An end of the junction differs from the germline gene, which may be a read error. V is TRBV9 and J is TRBJ1-2; D is unclear. CDR3 length equals 14 residues. The V gene's germline CDR1 is SGDLS and CDR2 YYNGEE. CDR3 amino acids: CASSVDVGFYGCTF. The CDR3 DNA follows: TGTGCCAGCAGCGTAGATGTAGGGTTCTATGGCTGCACCTTC. The full variable domain, rest sourced from reference TRBV9 and TRBJ1-2, is DSGVTQTPKHLITATGQRVTLRCSPRSGDLSVYWYQQSLDQGLQFLIQYYNGEERAKGNILERFSAQQFPDLHSELNLSSLELGDSALYFCASSVDVGFYGCTFGSGTRLTVV.

The V and J genes are TRBV6-1 and TRBJ1-2; no firm D call. V lost 6 bases and J 8 bases, leaving 16 bases between the germline ends. Per the germline V gene, CDR1 is MNHNS and CDR2 is SASEGT. There are 13 residues in the CDR3. The CDR3 sequence: CASSQRERNGYTF. In nucleotides, the CDR3 is TGTGCCAGCAGCCAACGGGAGAGGAACGGCTACACCTTC.

The chain carries TRBV4-1 and TRBJ2-5; 9 bases match TRBD2. The CDR3 consists of 13 residues. J was trimmed by 9 bases and V by 5 bases; bases with no gene match: 7. The germline V gene encodes CDR1 MGHRA and CDR2 YSYEKL. Here the CDR3 reads CASSSSGSEAQYF. For the CDR3, the DNA is TGCGCCAGCAGCAGTAGCGGGAGCGAGGCCCAGTACTTC.

The chain has TRBV4-2 and TRBJ1-1; 7 bases are shared with TRBD1. The germline CDR1 and CDR2 sequences are LGHNA and YNFKEQ. V shed 4 bases, J shed 11 bases, and the junction held 22 bases outside the gene matches. This CDR3 contains 17 residues. The CDR3 spells CASSPSPAGQVLVGAFF. CDR3 nucleotide sequence: TGTGCCAGCAGCCCCTCCCCAGCCGGACAGGTATTGGTTGGGGCTTTCTTT.

The rearrangement uses TRBV5-1 and TRBJ2-7, with 10 bases matching TRBD1. Germline V CDR1 and CDR2: SGHRS, YFSETQ. The CDR3 consists of 16 residues. The junction had 9 bases not matched to a gene; V was cut back by 4 bases and J by 2 bases. This CDR3 is CASSRDAGQGPYEQYF. The CDR3, as DNA: TGCGCCAGCAGCAGAGACGCGGGACAGGGGCCCTACGAGCAGTACTTC.

The chain combines TRBV29-1 with TRBJ1-1; D might be TRBD1 (5 bases). Trimming pared 6 bases from V and 3 bases from J, leaving 20 bases between. From germline, CDR1 is SQVTM and CDR2 ANQGSEA. This CDR3 has 15 residues. For the CDR3, the DNA is TGCAGCGTAAAGGCGGTCAGGGCAAGATACACTGAAGCTTTCTTT. This gives the protein CSVKAVRARYTEAFF.

The V and J genes are TRBV5-1 and TRBJ2-3; D may match TRBD1 or TRBD2 (7 bases each). The CDR3 loop spans 15 amino acids. Trimming shortened V by 4 bases and J by 2 bases, and 14 bases separated the two germline ends. CDR1 is SGHRS, CDR2 YFSETQ, per germline. The CDR3 DNA reads as TGCGCCAGCAGCCAGGGGGACTACCACACAGATACGCAGTATTTT. Protein product: CASSQGDYHTDTQYF.

The DNA for the CDR3 is TGTGCCAGCAGCTTGGGGGTAGAGGGCTCTGGAAACACCATATATTTT. Translated: CASSLGVEGSGNTIYF. The gene calls are TRBV5-4 and TRBJ1-3; D not resolved. Trimming left V 0 bases short and J 0 bases short, with 10 bases between. The V gene's germline CDR1 is SGHNT and CDR2 YYREEE (reference sequence). The CDR3 runs to 16 residues.

CDR3 coding DNA: TGTGCCAGCAGTGATGATTACGTGGGTGAAAAACTGTTTTTT. It codes for CASSDDYVGEKLFF. J is TRBJ1-4 and V is TRBV25-1; D ambiguous. Trimming shortened V by 3 bases and J by 7 bases, and 12 bases separated the two germline ends. CDR3 size: 14 residues. Germline CDR1 is MGHDK and CDR2 is SYGVNS.

The chain employs TRBV4-1 and TRBJ1-2; D is perhaps TRBD1 (6 bases). Trimming removed 0 bases at V and 7 bases at J, with 15 bases between. From germline, CDR1 is MGHRA and CDR2 YSYEKL. This CDR3 is built from 15 residues. The CDR3 protein is CASSQDQRGALGYTF. Here the CDR3 DNA reads TGCGCCAGCAGCCAAGATCAGCGGGGGGCGCTTGGCTACACCTTC.

This chain connects TRBV7-6 to TRBJ2-2; D not certain. From germline, CDR1 is SGHVS and CDR2 FNYEAQ. The CDR3 spans 17 residues. Trimming shortened V by 5 bases and J by 5 bases, and 21 bases separated the two germline ends. Here the CDR3 DNA reads TGTGCCAGCAGCCTCACTCTGGCAAAAGCTCTAACCGGGGAGCTGTTTTTT. Translating it yields CASSLTLAKALTGELFF.

The V gene is TRBV6-5, the J gene TRBJ1-4; D not certain. This CDR3 is built from 15 residues. V shed 6 bases and J shed 0 bases, with 11 bases lying between them. Germline CDR1 and CDR2: MNHEY and SVGAGI. In nucleotides, the CDR3 is TGTGCCAGCAGCCAAGCCGGGGCAACTAATGAAAAACTGTTTTTT. Its translation is CASSQAGATNEKLFF.

The chain joins TRBV5-1 to TRBJ2-7; 9 bases agree with TRBD2. V gave up 3 bases and J gave up 1 base; unmatched junction bases: 2. CDR3 length: 14 amino acids. Germline CDR1 SGHRS, CDR2 YFSETQ. The CDR3 nucleotides read TGCGCCAGCAGCTCGGGACTAGCTTCCTACGAGCAGTACTTC. Its protein is CASSSGLASYEQYF.

This clone showed up many times. V and J are TRBV19 and TRBJ2-3; D might be TRBD1 or TRBD2, each matching 5 bases. This CDR3 region has 15 residues. V gave up 7 bases and J gave up 0 bases, with 14 bases separating them. From germline, CDR1 is LNHDA and CDR2 SQIVND (reference sequence). CDR3 region: CASKDAGASTDTQYF. The DNA for the CDR3 is TGTGCCAGTAAAGACGCCGGGGCGAGCACAGATACGCAGTATTTT.

This sequence joins TRBV7-2 and TRBJ2-3; either TRBD1 or TRBD2 may fit D (5 bases each). Trimming removed 1 base at V and 3 bases at J, with 11 bases between. This CDR3 is built from 15 residues. CDR1 is SGHTA, CDR2 FQGNSA, per germline. CDR3: CASSLDQGRTDTQYF. The CDR3 region has the DNA TGTGCCAGCAGCTTAGATCAGGGACGAACAGATACGCAGTATTTT.

V is TRBV18 and J is TRBJ2-1, with D unresolved. The CDR3 runs 14 residues. Trimming took 3 bases from V and 9 from J, leaving 15 bases between them. In germline, CDR1 is KGHSH, CDR2 LQKENI. The CDR3 protein is CASSPYGDDGEQFF. The CDR3 bases are TGTGCCAGCTCACCCTATGGAGACGACGGTGAGCAGTTCTTC.

V is TRBV6-5 and J is TRBJ1-3; D is ambiguous. V lost 0 bases and J lost 0, with 6 bases in between. In germline, CDR1 is MNHEY, CDR2 SVGAGI. CDR3 length equals 15 residues. The CDR3 DNA sequence: TGTGCCAGCAGTTACTCCCCCGACTCTGGAAACACCATATATTTT. It is translated as CASSYSPDSGNTIYF.

CDR3 in amino acids: CAISPAGTTSYEQYF. CDR3 nucleotides: TGTGCCATCAGCCCTGCCGGGACTACCTCCTACGAGCAGTACTTC. This rearrangement joins TRBV10-3 to TRBJ2-7; 7 bases map to TRBD2. V shed 6 bases, J shed 0 bases, and the junction held 8 bases outside the gene matches. CDR1 and CDR2 from the germline V gene are ENHRY and SYGVKD. This CDR3 contains 15 residues.

The V gene is TRBV9, the J gene TRBJ2-3; D may be TRBD1 (6 bases). This CDR3 region has 13 residues. Germline V gives CDR1 SGDLS, CDR2 YYNGEE. V was clipped by 2 bases and J by 5 bases, with 9 bases between them. The CDR3 DNA sequence: TGTGCCAGCAGCGTCCCAGGGGTAGATACGCAGTATTTT. It yields the protein CASSVPGVDTQYF.

The chain has TRBV6-5 and TRBJ1-1; D remains ambiguous. Germline V lookup: CDR1 MNHEY, CDR2 SVGAGI. Trimming left V 2 bases short and J 0 bases short, with 4 bases between. This CDR3 is 13 amino acids long. The chain's CDR3 is CASSYEVNTEAFF. The CDR3 nucleotides read TGTGCCAGCAGTTACGAGGTGAACACTGAAGCTTTCTTT.

V usage is TRBV19 and J usage is TRBJ1-5; TRBD1 aligns across 8 bases. J lost 2 bases, V lost 7 bases, and 7 bases had no gene match. This CDR3 comprises 15 residues. In germline, CDR1 is LNHDA, CDR2 SQIVND (reference sequence). The CDR3, as DNA: TGTGCCAGTACCTTCGGGACAGGTGGCAATCAGCCCCAGCATTTT. Its protein product is CASTFGTGGNQPQHF.

J is TRBJ1-5 and V is TRBV9; D perhaps matches TRBD1 (5 bases). With 3 bases removed from V and 6 bases from J, the gap between germline ends came to 13 bases. The CDR3 length is 14 residues. From germline, CDR1 is SGDLS and CDR2 YYNGEE. CDR3 coding DNA: TGTGCCAGCAGCGCAGCGGCAGGGACTCAGCCCCAGCATTTT. This encodes CASSAAAGTQPQHF.

This CDR3 reads CASRTGENIQYF. CDR3 in DNA: TGTGCCAGCAGGACAGGGGAAAACATTCAGTACTTC. The chain combines TRBV6-1 with TRBJ2-4; 8 bases match TRBD1. The CDR3 length is 12 residues. Per the germline V gene, CDR1 is MNHNS and CDR2 is SASEGT. The V gene end was trimmed by 6 bases and the J gene end by 5 bases; junction bases not matched to a gene: 0.

This clone was seen only a few times. The chain links TRBV19 to TRBJ1-6; TRBD1 aligns across 10 bases. Germline-derived CDR1 and CDR2 are LNHDA and SQIVND (reference sequence). V dropped 6 bases and J dropped 4; count of bases not matched to a gene: 6. This CDR3 region has 16 residues. The CDR3 nucleotides are TGTGCCAGTAGGCAGACAGGGGGCATTTATAATTCACCCCTCCACTTT. Translated, it gives CASRQTGGIYNSPLHF.

The J gene is TRBJ1-3, the V gene TRBV9; no definite D call. From germline, CDR1 is SGDLS and CDR2 YYNGEE. Trimming took off 4 bases at V and 4 bases at J, with 6 bases between the two ends. The CDR3 has 12 residues. CDR3 in DNA: TGTGCCAGCAGCCCATGGGGAAACACCATATATTTT. Residues: CASSPWGNTIYF.